The present entry profiles one TCR beta chain with its context. Its antigen is as yet unknown. The data belong to a study of shared clonotypes between healthy human individuals. General study results and limits: Generally, estimated richness proved larger in naive subsets than it did in memory subsets.

CDR3 size: 14 residues. CDR1 SNHLY and CDR2 FYNNEI come from the germline V gene. V gave up 6 bases and J gave up 5 bases, with 14 bases separating them. The assay was carried out at the deep level. Sorted-subset replicate PCRs used about 180 ng DNA, around 27,000 T cell genomes. Profiled with immunoSEQ multiplex PCR; TCRdb holds only in-frame clones, not every one. The table includes over a million clones, around four fifths detected once. The clonotype comes from a man aged 18-30 years in good health. Specimen: memory CD4+ T cells sorted from blood. Subset: CD45RA-negative fraction. V gene TRBV2 combines with J gene TRBJ1-5; tentative D call: TRBD1 (5 bases). The CDR3 DNA follows: TGTGCCAGCAGCCATTCTGACAGCTATCAGCCCCAGCATTTT. It codes for CASSHSDSYQPQHF.